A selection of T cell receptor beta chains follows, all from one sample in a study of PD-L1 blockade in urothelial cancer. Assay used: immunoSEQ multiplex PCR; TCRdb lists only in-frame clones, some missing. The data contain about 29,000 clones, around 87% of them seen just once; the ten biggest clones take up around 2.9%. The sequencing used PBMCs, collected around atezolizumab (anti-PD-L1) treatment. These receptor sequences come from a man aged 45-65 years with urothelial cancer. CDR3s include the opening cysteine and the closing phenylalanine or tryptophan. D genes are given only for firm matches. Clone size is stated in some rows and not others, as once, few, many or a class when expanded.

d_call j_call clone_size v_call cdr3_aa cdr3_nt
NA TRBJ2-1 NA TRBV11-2 CASSLVSGIMGGEQFF TGTGCCAGCAGCTTAGTTAGCGGTATAATGGGTGGTGAGCAGTTCTTC
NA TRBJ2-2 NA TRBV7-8 CASSPGTQNTGELFF TGTGCCAGCAGCCCTGGGACACAGAACACCGGGGAGCTGTTTTTT
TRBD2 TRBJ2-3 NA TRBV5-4 CASSLVAGDADTQYF TGTGCCAGCAGCTTGGTTGCGGGGGATGCAGATACGCAGTATTTT
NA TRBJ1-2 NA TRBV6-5 CASRPRGPSNYGYTF TGTGCCAGCCGTCCGCGAGGGCCATCTAACTATGGCTACACCTTC
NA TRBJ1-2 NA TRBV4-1 CASTDGKSANYGYTF TGCGCCAGCACAGACGGGAAGTCGGCTAACTATGGCTACACCTTC
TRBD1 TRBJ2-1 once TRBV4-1 CASSLLGTGTYNEQFF TGCGCCAGCAGCCTCCTTGGGACAGGAACATACAATGAGCAGTTCTTC
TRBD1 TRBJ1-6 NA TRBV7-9 CASSFGTGINSPLHF TGTGCCAGCAGCTTCGGGACAGGGATTAATTCACCCCTCCACTTT
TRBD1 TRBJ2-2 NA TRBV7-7 CASSQGQGKTGELFF TGTGCCAGCAGCCAAGGACAGGGCAAGACCGGGGAGCTGTTTTTT
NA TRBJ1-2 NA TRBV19 CASSIGQVLYGYTF TGTGCCAGTAGTATAGGACAGGTGCTATATGGCTACACCTTC
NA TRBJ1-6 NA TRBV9 CASSVEGGSPLHF TGTGCCAGCAGCGTAGAAGGGGGTAGTCCCCTCCACTTT
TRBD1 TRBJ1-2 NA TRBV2 CASSLRQGAAYYGYTF TGTGCCAGCAGCCTTAGACAGGGAGCTGCCTACTATGGCTACACCTTC
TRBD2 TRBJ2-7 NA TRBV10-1 CASSDSSGGNYEQYF TGCGCCAGCAGTGATTCGAGCGGGGGGAACTACGAGCAGTACTTC
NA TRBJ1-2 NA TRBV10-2 CASLAGSPISNGYTF TGCGCCAGCCTTGCCGGGTCTCCAATTTCGAATGGCTACACCTTC
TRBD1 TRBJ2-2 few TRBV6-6 CASKGAAGELFF TGTGCCAGCAAGGGGGCTGCCGGGGAGCTGTTTTTT